This is a list of T cell receptor beta chains from one sample in a study of OX40 agonist ivuxolimab in advanced cancers. TCRdb's copy holds only in-frame clones and misses some; the assay was immunoSEQ multiplex PCR. The sample lists 20,000 to 25,000 clones; 75% to 90% were seen once. Sequencing used CD4+ or CD8+ T cells sorted from blood, obtained in a trial of the OX40 agonist ivuxolimab. These receptors were taken from an adult with an advanced solid tumor such as melanoma, head and neck, liver or kidney cancer. CDR3s include the opening cysteine and the closing phenylalanine or tryptophan. Each record gives: CDR3 length, clone size, V gene, CDR3 protein. The size field is filled for only some rows; it gives once, few, many or a size class.

>12|NA|TRBV7-9
CASSTQSDEQYF
>14|few|TRBV7-2
CASSALAGEETQYF
>18|NA|TRBV9
CASSVEPGGASGVYEQYF
>13|medium-sized|TRBV11-1
CASRKVENTEAFF
>16|NA|TRBV6-5
CASSHWMGALNEKLFF
>13|few|TRBV4-1
CASSQETAYEQYF
>15|NA|TRBV28
CASSSSTGARETRYF
>13|few|TRBV10-2
CASSEAGTYEQYF
>14|NA|TRBV4-2
CASRPAARNTEAFF
>14|NA|TRBV19
CASTPSGGASEQFF
>13|once|TRBV19
CASSPGLHYEQYF
>17|NA|TRBV14
CASSPGEGPNPTGELFF
>14|NA|TRBV9
CASSVGGGNNEQFF
>17|NA|TRBV29-1
CSVELGTGAQLYNEQFF
>14|NA|TRBV7-9
CASSPPPPGDGYTF
>14|NA|TRBV28
CASSFRLDLRGGYF
>13|NA|TRBV5-1
CASSLGGGTEQYF
>15|NA|TRBV6-5
CATGRQGWDHQPQHF
>12|NA|TRBV5-6
CASSLDGVEAFF
>15|NA|TRBV5-1
CASSPFDSSGNTIYF
>12|NA|TRBV9
CASSVEAGDEYF
>13|few|TRBV2
CASNDRMNTEAFF
>16|NA|TRBV25-1
CASSGGQGADYYGYTF
>15|NA|TRBV7-9
CASSPTSGRIYEQYF
>13|NA|TRBV9
CASGDSNTGELFF
>15|NA|TRBV27
CASSLSVDNNQPQHF
>15|NA|TRBV19
CASSIDVDLNTEAFF
>11|NA|TRBV7-2
CASRLTDTQYF